What follows are 15 T cell receptor beta chains derived from one specimen sequenced in a study of cytomegalovirus exposure and HLA in healthy donors. PCR primers comprised 60 Vbeta and 13 Jbeta primers. Using immunoSEQ multiplex PCR, the repertoire was profiled, and TCRdb retains in-frame clones only, with some absent. The sample includes 150,000 to 200,000 clones, under 70% of them seen just once. The material sequenced was PBMCs. Receptors were obtained from a man aged 25-45 years in good health and CMV-seropositive.

This clone has just one count. The rearrangement joins TRBV7-9 to TRBJ1-6, with 9 bases fitting TRBD1. After removal of 0 bases from V and 8 bases from J, the junction contained 2 bases not matched to a gene. This CDR3 is 15 amino acids long. CDR1 is SEHNR and CDR2 is FQNEAQ in the germline V gene (reference sequence). CDR3 residues: CASSLAGQGYSPLHF. In DNA form, the CDR3 reads TGTGCCAGCAGCTTAGCGGGACAGGGTTATTCACCCCTCCACTTT.

The count of this clone is one. V usage is TRBV13 and J usage is TRBJ2-3, with unresolved D. This CDR3 has 13 amino acids. Germline CDR1 PRHDT, CDR2 FYEKMQ (reference sequence). Trimming left V 5 bases short and J 5 bases short, with 11 bases between. CDR3 sequence reads: CASSASRGDTQYF. CDR3 sequence (DNA): TGTGCCAGCAGCGCCTCAAGAGGAGATACGCAGTATTTT.

Concerning this clone itself: One end of the junction fails to match germline, which may point to a read error. Other DNA variants within this sample encode the same CDR3. The gene calls are TRBV4-1 and TRBJ1-1; TRBD1 is a possible D gene (5 bases). Germline values: CDR1 MGHRA, CDR2 YSYEKL. The CDR3 is 15 residues long. CDR3 sequence: CASSHTGTSNTEAFF. CDR3 in DNA: TGTGCCAGCAGCCACACCGGGACTTCTAACACTGAAGCTTTCTTT.

In this sample, this clone turned up a few times. CDR3 sequence reads: CASSSRESGEQYF. CDR3 nucleotides: TGTGCCAGCAGCTCCCGGGAGTCGGGTGAGCAGTACTTC. The chain carries TRBV11-2 and TRBJ2-7; a possible D gene is TRBD2 (6 bases). The V end was cut by 4 bases, the J end by 7 bases, with 14 bases between. Germline CDR1 SGHAT, CDR2 FQNNGV. The length of the CDR3 is 13 residues.

The sample holds one count of this clone. This sequence joins TRBV2 and TRBJ2-5, with D possibly TRBD1 on 5 matching bases. TRBJ2-7 explains the end of the DNA better; the J call may be wrong. This CDR3 comprises 15 residues. Germline CDR1 reads SNHLY; CDR2 reads FYNNEI. The CDR3 DNA is TGTGCCAGCAGTGAACAGGGATATAGCTCCTACGAGCAGTACTTC. Protein sequence: CASSEQGYSSYEQYF.

The chain joins TRBV29-1 to TRBJ2-7, with a weak D call TRBD2 (6 bases). V gave up 4 bases and J gave up 7 bases, with 17 bases separating them. CDR1 SQVTM and CDR2 ANQGSEA come from the germline V gene. The CDR3 is 13 residues long. The CDR3 reads CSVGGPGLKEQYF. CDR3 DNA: TGCAGCGTTGGCGGTCCGGGACTTAAGGAGCAGTACTTC.

The chain recombines TRBV27 with TRBJ2-1; tentatively, D is TRBD2 (5 bases). The germline V gene has CDR1 MNHEY and CDR2 SMNVEV (reference sequence). Trimming took 5 bases from V and 15 from J, leaving 14 bases between them. The CDR3 spans 11 residues. CDR3 nucleotide sequence: TGTGCCAGCAGTAAGGACTGGAGGCGGTTCTTC. It encodes CASSKDWRRFF.

This chain uses TRBV15 with TRBJ1-1, with TRBD1 identical over 7 bases. The CDR3 sequence is 19 residues long. Unmatched junction bases numbered 19, after V lost 2 bases and J lost 4 bases. Per germline, CDR1 LNHNV and CDR2 YYDKDF (reference sequence). Here the CDR3 DNA reads TGTGCCACCAGCAGATCATACAAAAAACTAGGGGGCGCGAGCACTGAAGCTTTCTTT. Its protein product is CATSRSYKKLGGASTEAFF.

The sample holds one count of this clone. The V gene is TRBV27, the J gene TRBJ1-2; D is possibly TRBD1 (5 bases). CDR1 is MNHEY and CDR2 is SMNVEV in the germline V gene (reference sequence). The CDR3 is 13 amino acids. The V gene lost 5 bases and the J gene lost 8 bases, with 15 bases spanning the gap. This chain's CDR3 is CASSQTGVLGYTF. DNA for the CDR3: TGTGCCAGCAGTCAGACGGGGGTCTTAGGCTACACCTTC.

V and J are TRBV27 and TRBJ2-7, with D possibly matching TRBD1 (6 bases). V lost 0 bases and J lost 5, with 14 bases in between. CDR3 length: 15 amino acids. The germline V gene has CDR1 MNHEY and CDR2 SMNVEV (reference sequence). The chain's CDR3 is CASSLSDRQRDEQYF. The CDR3, as DNA: TGTGCCAGCAGTTTATCCGACAGGCAGAGGGACGAGCAGTACTTC.

V and J are TRBV5-1 and TRBJ2-5, with TRBD1 as a possible D gene (5 bases). With 0 bases removed from V and 2 bases from J, the gap between germline ends came to 8 bases. This CDR3 has 14 amino acids. Germline V lookup: CDR1 SGHRS, CDR2 YFSETQ. Here the CDR3 reads CASSLGQQQETQYF. The CDR3 region has the DNA TGCGCCAGCAGCTTGGGACAGCAACAAGAGACCCAGTACTTC.

The rearrangement links TRBV9 to TRBJ1-6, with 7 bases matching TRBD1. Trimming took 4 bases from V and 0 from J; bases not matched to a gene: 4. This CDR3 spans 16 amino acids. Germline CDR1 SGDLS, CDR2 YYNGEE. The CDR3 region is CASSIRDSSYNSPLHF. The CDR3 DNA sequence: TGTGCCAGCAGCATACGGGACAGCTCCTATAATTCACCCCTCCACTTT.

Only a few counts were recorded for this clone. The rearrangement joins TRBV7-2 to TRBJ1-2; D remains ambiguous. CDR1 SGHTA and CDR2 FQGNSA come from the germline V gene. V lost 1 base and J lost 7, with 13 bases in between. The CDR3 is 14 amino acids. CDR3 DNA: TGTGCCAGCAGCTTAGGACTCGGGGAAGTTGGCTACACCTTC. Its protein product is CASSLGLGEVGYTF. Full variable domain (missing parts from reference TRBV7-2 and TRBJ1-2): GAGVSQSPSNKVTEKGKDVELRCDPISGHTALYWYRQSLGQGLEFLIYFQGNSAPDKSGLPSDRFSAERTGGSVSTLTIQRTQQEDSAVYLCASSLGLGEVGYTFGSGTRLTVV.

The chain links TRBV9 to TRBJ2-7; D uncertain. Trimming took 7 bases from V and 4 from J, leaving 9 bases between them. The CDR3 consists of 11 residues. Germline V gene data show CDR1 as SGDLS and CDR2 as YYNGEE. Here the CDR3 DNA reads TGTGCCAGCCCCGCACTTTACGAGCAGTACTTC. Amino acids: CASPALYEQYF.

This clone has a handful of counts. The rearrangement uses TRBV6-1 and TRBJ1-2; 8 bases agree with TRBD1. Trimming cost V 5 bases and J 5 bases; bases outside gene matches: 4. CDR3 length: 13 residues. The germline CDR1 and CDR2 sequences are MNHNS and SASEGT. This CDR3 is CASSMDREYGYTF. CDR3 in DNA: TGTGCCAGCAGTATGGACAGGGAATATGGCTACACCTTC.